This TCR beta chain derives from a study of technical replicates of blood from a few donors. Clones were read by immunoSEQ multiplex PCR, and TCRdb kept only the in-frame ones, dropping some. This table has about 70,000 clones, 85% to 95% appearing once. This CDR3 contains 11 residues. Germline CDR1 is DFQATT and CDR2 is SNEGSKA (reference sequence). Trimming cost V 5 bases and J 4 bases, with 8 bases left between them. The J gene is TRBJ1-2, the V gene TRBV20-1, with no clear D. Sequenced input: T cells isolated from PBMCs. The clonotype comes from a human donor in good health. The CDR3 reads CSAPEAYGYTF. The CDR3 DNA sequence: TGCAGTGCTCCCGAGGCCTATGGCTACACCTTC.